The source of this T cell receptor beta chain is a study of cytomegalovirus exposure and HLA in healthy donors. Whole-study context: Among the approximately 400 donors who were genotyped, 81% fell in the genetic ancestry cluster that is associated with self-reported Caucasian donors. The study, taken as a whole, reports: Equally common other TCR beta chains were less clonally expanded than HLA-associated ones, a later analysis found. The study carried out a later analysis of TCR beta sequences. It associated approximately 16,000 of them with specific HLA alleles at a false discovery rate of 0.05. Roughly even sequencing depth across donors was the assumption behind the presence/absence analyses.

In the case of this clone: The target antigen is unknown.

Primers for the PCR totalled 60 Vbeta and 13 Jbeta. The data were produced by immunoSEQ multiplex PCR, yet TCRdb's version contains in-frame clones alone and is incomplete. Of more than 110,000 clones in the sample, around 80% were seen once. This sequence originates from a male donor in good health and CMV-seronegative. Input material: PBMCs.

The CDR3: CACHRGRDTEAFF. For the CDR3, the DNA is TGTGCCTGCCACAGGGGGAGGGACACTGAAGCTTTCTTT. The rearrangement uses TRBV30 and TRBJ1-1; 8 bases match TRBD1. The germline V gene has CDR1 GTSNPN and CDR2 SVGIG (reference sequence). CDR3 length: 13 residues. V shed 6 bases, J shed 3 bases, and the junction held 6 bases outside the gene matches.